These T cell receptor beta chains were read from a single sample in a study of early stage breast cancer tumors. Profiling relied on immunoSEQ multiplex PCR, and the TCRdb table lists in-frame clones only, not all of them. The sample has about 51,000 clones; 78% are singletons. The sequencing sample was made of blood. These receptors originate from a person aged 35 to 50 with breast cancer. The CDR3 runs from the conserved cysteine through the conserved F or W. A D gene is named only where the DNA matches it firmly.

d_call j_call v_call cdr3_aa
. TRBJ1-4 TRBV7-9 CASSPRLSGDEKLFF
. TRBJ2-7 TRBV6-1 CASSEDPSSYEQYF
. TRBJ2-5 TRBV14 CASSQVRGTQYF
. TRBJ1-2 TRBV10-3 CAISESGTGANYGYTF
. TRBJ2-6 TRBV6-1 CASAKEGSGANVLTF
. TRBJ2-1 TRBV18 CASSRTPSDSHNEQFF
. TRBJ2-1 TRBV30 CAWSRGLNEQFF
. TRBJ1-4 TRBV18 CASSLPDGKLFF
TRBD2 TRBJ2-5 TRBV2 CASSRGLAGQETQYF
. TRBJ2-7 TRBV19 CASSGKYEQYF
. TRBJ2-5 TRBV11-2 CASSLDEWETQYF
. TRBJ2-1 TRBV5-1 CASSRGREYGNEQFF
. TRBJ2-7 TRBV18 CASSPGRRTYEQYF
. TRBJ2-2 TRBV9 CASSVAARANTGELFF
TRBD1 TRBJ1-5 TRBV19 CASRTGERVSNQPQHF
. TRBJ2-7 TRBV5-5 CASSLGARGDFNEQYF
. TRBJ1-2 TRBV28 CASSWGQQNAGGYTF
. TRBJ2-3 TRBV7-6 CASSQGRDTQYF
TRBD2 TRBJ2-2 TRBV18 CASSQAETSGRKTGELFF
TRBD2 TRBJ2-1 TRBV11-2 CASSFSGLAANNEQFF
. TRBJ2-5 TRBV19 CASSISGLETQYF
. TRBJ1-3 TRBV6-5 CASRTDRNSGNTIYF
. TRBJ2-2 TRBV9 CASSVLATGELFF
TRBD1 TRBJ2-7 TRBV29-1 CSVAPTGTGVDEQYF
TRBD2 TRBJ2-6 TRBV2 CASREVGGSGANVLTF
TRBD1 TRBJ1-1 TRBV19 CASSIRRGQGDTEAFF
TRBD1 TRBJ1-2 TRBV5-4 CASSSQGAEGYTF
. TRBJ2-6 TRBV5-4 CASSYPSGANVLTF
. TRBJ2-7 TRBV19 CASSPKGSGAPYEQYF
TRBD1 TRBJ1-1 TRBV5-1 CASSLYQGAMNTEAFF
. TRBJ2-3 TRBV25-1 CASSGWRQSTDTQYF
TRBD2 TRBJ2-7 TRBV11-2 CASSLDYWGGGDYEQYF
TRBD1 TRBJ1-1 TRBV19 CASSILQGAGTEAFF
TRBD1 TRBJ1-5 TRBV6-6 CATQPPRGHQPQHF
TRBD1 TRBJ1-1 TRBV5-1 CASSWGQGLAEAFF
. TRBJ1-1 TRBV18 CASSPAAIGGFDTEAFF
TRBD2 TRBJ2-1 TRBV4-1 CASSQVSSGRVVFF
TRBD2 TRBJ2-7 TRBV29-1 CSVVVSTSGRGEQYF
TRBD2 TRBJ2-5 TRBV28 CASSSAGLAGGETQYF
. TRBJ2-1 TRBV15 CATRGGGNEQFF
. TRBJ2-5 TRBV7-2 CASSASSVPQETQYF
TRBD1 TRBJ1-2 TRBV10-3 CAISDRGTGWYTF
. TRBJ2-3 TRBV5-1 CASSAGISDTDTQYF
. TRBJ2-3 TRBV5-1 CASSLEEVRGSDTQYF
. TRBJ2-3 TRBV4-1 CASSRVSSSTDTQYF